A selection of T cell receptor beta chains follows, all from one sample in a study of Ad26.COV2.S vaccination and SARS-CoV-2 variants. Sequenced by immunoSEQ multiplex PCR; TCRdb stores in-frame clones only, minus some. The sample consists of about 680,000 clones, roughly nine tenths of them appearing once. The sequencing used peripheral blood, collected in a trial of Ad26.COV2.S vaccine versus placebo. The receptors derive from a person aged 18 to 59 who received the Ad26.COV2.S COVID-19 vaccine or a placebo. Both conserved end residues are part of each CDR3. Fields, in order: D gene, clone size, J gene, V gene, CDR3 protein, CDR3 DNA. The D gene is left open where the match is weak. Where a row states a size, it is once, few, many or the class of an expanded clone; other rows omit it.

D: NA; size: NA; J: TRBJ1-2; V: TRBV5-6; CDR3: CASSPTGMRNYGYTF; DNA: TGTGCCAGCAGCCCCACAGGGATGAGGAACTATGGCTACACCTTC
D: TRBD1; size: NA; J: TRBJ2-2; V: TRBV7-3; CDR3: CASSLRTGAASGELFF; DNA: TGTGCCAGCAGCCTCAGGACAGGTGCCGCTTCCGGGGAGCTGTTTTTT
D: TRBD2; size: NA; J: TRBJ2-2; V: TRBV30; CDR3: CAWNSGLALRRELFF; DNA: TGTGCCTGGAACTCGGGACTAGCTCTTCGGCGGGAGCTGTTTTTT
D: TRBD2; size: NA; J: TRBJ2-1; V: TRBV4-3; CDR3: CASSQLAGLIYNEQFF; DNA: TGCGCCAGCAGCCAGCTAGCGGGCCTAATCTACAATGAGCAGTTCTTC
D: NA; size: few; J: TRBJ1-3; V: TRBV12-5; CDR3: CASGLVGWGNTIYF; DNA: TGTGCTAGTGGTTTGGTAGGCTGGGGAAACACCATATATTTT
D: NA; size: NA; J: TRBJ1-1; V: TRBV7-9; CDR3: CASYRTNTEAFF; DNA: TGTGCCAGCTACAGAACGAACACTGAAGCTTTCTTT
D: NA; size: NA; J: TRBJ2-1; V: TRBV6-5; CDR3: CASSYGGNEQFF; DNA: TGTGCCAGCAGTTACGGGGGCAATGAGCAGTTCTTC
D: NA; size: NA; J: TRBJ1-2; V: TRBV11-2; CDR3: CASSLEDSSNYGYTF; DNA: TGTGCCAGCAGCTTAGAGGACAGTTCTAACTATGGCTACACCTTC
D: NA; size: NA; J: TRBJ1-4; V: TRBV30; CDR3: CAWSVRAGAEKLFF; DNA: TGTGCCTGGAGTGTACGGGCAGGGGCAGAAAAACTGTTTTTT
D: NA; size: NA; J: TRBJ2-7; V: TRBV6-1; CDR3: CASSEIGGVVYEQYF; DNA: TGTGCCAGCAGTGAAATTGGCGGAGTCGTTTACGAGCAGTACTTC
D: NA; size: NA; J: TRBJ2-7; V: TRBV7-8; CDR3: CASIEPGSPPYEQYF; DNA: TGTGCCAGCATAGAACCAGGATCCCCCCCCTACGAGCAGTACTTC
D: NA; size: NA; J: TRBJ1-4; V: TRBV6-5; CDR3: CASSYSSATNEKLFF; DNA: TGTGCCAGCAGTTACTCGAGTGCAACTAATGAAAAACTGTTTTTT
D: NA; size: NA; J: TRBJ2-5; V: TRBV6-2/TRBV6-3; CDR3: CASSYSPRQETQYF; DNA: TGTGCCAGCAGTTACAGTCCCCGTCAAGAGACCCAGTACTTC
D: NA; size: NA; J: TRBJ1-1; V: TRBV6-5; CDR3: CASKVDPGTEAFF; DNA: TGTGCCAGCAAGGTTGACCCGGGCACTGAAGCTTTCTTT
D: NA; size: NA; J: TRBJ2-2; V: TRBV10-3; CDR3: CATRGGGTNTGELFF; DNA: TGTGCCACACGAGGCGGCGGGACGAACACCGGGGAGCTGTTTTTT
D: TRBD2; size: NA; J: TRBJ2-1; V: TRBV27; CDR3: CASSFSGGVYNEQFF; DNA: TGTGCCAGCAGTTTTAGCGGGGGGGTTTACAATGAGCAGTTCTTC
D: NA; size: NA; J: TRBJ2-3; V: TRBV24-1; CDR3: CATSPAATDTQYF; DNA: TGTGCCACCAGCCCAGCGGCCACAGATACGCAGTATTTT
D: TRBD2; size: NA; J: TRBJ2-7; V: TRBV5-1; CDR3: CASSQVAGGPYEQYF; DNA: TGCGCCAGCAGCCAAGTAGCGGGGGGGCCCTACGAGCAGTACTTC
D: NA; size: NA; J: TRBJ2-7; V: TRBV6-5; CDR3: CASSYAEGSSYEQYF; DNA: TGTGCCAGCAGTTACGCCGAGGGAAGCTCCTACGAGCAGTACTTC
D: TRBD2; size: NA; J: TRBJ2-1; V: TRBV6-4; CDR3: CASKERTSVNEQFF; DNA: TGTGCCAGCAAAGAAAGGACTAGCGTTAATGAGCAGTTCTTC
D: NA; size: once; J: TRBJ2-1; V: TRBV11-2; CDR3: CASSLALYNEQFF; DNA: TGTGCCAGCAGCTTGGCCCTTTACAATGAGCAGTTCTTC
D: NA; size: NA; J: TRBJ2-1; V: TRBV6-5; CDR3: CASSYLGSSYNEQFF; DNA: TGTGCCAGCAGTTACCTTGGCAGCTCCTACAATGAGCAGTTCTTC
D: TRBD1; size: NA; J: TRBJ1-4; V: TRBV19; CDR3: CASSQGAPNEKLFF; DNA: TGTGCCAGTTCGCAGGGGGCTCCTAATGAAAAACTGTTTTTT
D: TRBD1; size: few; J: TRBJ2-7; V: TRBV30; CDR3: CAWSLGQGFPYEQYF; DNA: TGTGCCTGGAGTCTCGGACAGGGGTTTCCCTACGAGCAGTACTTC
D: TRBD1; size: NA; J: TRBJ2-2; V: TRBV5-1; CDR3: CASSIDRASNTGELFF; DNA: TGCGCCAGCAGCATCGACAGGGCCTCGAACACCGGGGAGCTGTTTTTT
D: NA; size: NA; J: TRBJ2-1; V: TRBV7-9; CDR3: CASSLKQSAYNEQFF; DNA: TGTGCCAGCAGCTTAAAGCAGTCAGCCTACAATGAGCAGTTCTTC
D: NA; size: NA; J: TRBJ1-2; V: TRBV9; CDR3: CASSVVGGWGGGYTF; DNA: TGTGCCAGCAGCGTAGTAGGAGGATGGGGTGGAGGCTACACCTTC
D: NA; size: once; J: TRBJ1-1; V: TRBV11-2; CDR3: CASSLTEAVKTFF; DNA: TGTGCCAGCAGCTTGACGGAAGCTGTAAAGACTTTCTTT
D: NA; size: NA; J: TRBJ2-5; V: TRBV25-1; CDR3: CASSSTGMRETQYF; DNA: TGTGCCAGCAGTTCCACGGGGATGAGGGAGACCCAGTACTTC
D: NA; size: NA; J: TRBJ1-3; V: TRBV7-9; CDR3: CASTQGSLGNTIYF; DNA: TGTGCCAGCACTCAGGGCTCTCTGGGAAACACCATATATTTT
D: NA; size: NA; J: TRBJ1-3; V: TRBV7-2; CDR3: CASSPRGATSGNTIYF; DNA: TGTGCCAGCAGCCCAAGGGGGGCTACCTCTGGAAACACCATATATTTT
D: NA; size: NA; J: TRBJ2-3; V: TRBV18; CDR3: CASSATSTDTQYF; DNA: TGTGCCAGCTCGGCAACAAGCACAGATACGCAGTATTTT
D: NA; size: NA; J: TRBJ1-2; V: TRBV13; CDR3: CASSSGTGLYGYTF; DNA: TGTGCCAGCAGCTCGGGAACAGGGCTTTATGGCTACACCTTC